Below, one TCR beta chain is given with its context. Per the original data handling: Amplification of reference gene primers provided the estimated nucleated cell counts. Assay used: immunoSEQ multiplex PCR; TCRdb lists only in-frame clones, some missing. V, J and clone size are taken as reported in that table, and D and trimming were inferred from the DNA itself. The sample consists of roughly 150,000 clones, about four fifths of them appearing once. The CDR3 totals 13 residues. Trimming took off 2 bases at V and 10 bases at J, with 12 bases between the two ends. From germline, CDR1 is LNHDA and CDR2 SQIVND (reference sequence). This record comes from a study of blood T cell repertoires in COVID-19.

This clonotype was sampled from an elderly woman with acute or convalescent COVID-19. The chain carries TRBV19 and TRBJ2-1; D might be TRBD2 (6 bases). The material sequenced was peripheral blood. For the CDR3, the DNA is TGTGCCAGTAGTATATCGACACTAGCCGAGCAGTTCTTC. It codes for CASSISTLAEQFF.